These T cell receptor beta chains were read from a single sample in a study of cytomegalovirus exposure and HLA in healthy donors. Here immunoSEQ multiplex PCR was the method, and the copy in TCRdb shows in-frame clones only, minus some. This table has 150,000 to 200,000 clones, about 77% appearing once. The sample was PBMCs. The receptors shown here come from a man between 18 and 29 years old in good health and CMV-seropositive. Both conserved end residues are part of each CDR3. The D gene is left open where the match is weak. The size entry is marked missing in some rows and otherwise reads once, few, many or a size class.

cdr3_length d_call clone_size j_call v_call cdr3_aa cdr3_nt
16 TRBD1 - TRBJ2-2 TRBV2 CASSAWTGGTTGELFF TGTGCCAGCAGTGCGTGGACAGGGGGGACCACCGGGGAGCTGTTTTTT
13 - few TRBJ1-1 TRBV11-2 CASSLEFTGEAFF TGTGCCAGCAGCTTAGAGTTTACGGGAGAAGCTTTCTTT
11 - - TRBJ2-7 TRBV2 CASFFGGEQYF TGTGCCAGCTTCTTCGGGGGAGAGCAGTACTTC
12 TRBD1 - TRBJ2-1 TRBV29-1 CSAGTGGGEQFF TGCAGCGCCGGGACAGGGGGGGGTGAGCAGTTCTTC
13 - - TRBJ1-5 TRBV29-1 CSVAHGSNQPQHF TGCAGCGTTGCTCACGGTAGCAATCAGCCCCAGCATTTT
17 - - TRBJ1-5 TRBV6-1 CASSEAAATGPNQPQHF TGTGCCAGCAGTGAAGCGGCCGCTACAGGGCCCAATCAGCCCCAGCATTTT
13 TRBD1 - TRBJ2-1 TRBV19 CASSRTGGDEQFF TGTGCCAGTAGTCGGACAGGGGGCGATGAGCAGTTCTTC
13 TRBD1 - TRBJ1-1 TRBV30 CAWSRDRLTEAFF TGTGCCTGGAGTAGGGACAGGCTCACTGAAGCTTTCTTT
20 TRBD2 - TRBJ2-2 TRBV5-4 CASSLPGLAGERFNTGELFF TGTGCCAGCAGCTTACCGGGGCTAGCGGGAGAAAGGTTTAACACCGGGGAGCTGTTTTTT
14 - once TRBJ2-2 TRBV28 CASSSSSPMGELFF -
16 TRBD1 - TRBJ1-2 TRBV27 CASSYFEDRDYGGYTF TGTGCCAGCAGCTACTTCGAGGACAGGGATTATGGTGGCTACACCTTC
14 TRBD1 few TRBJ1-2 TRBV7-2 CASSTPGQGRGYTF TGTGCCAGCAGCACCCCGGGACAGGGACGCGGCTACACCTTC
14 - - TRBJ2-7 TRBV10-3 CAISSGLLSYEQYF TGTGCCATCAGTTCGGGACTCCTCTCCTACGAGCAGTACTTC
16 - - TRBJ2-2 TRBV11-1 CASSSDRLKNTGELFF TGTGCCAGCAGTTCTGACAGACTCAAAAACACCGGGGAGCTGTTTTTT
13 - - TRBJ2-3 TRBV7-2 CASTQQITDTQYF TGTGCCAGCACACAGCAAATCACAGATACGCAGTATTTT
14 - - TRBJ2-3 TRBV5-1 CASSEDYTTDTQYF TGCGCCAGCAGCGAGGACTATACCACAGATACGCAGTATTTT
16 - - TRBJ2-1 TRBV2 CASSEPRPTGNNEQFF TGTGCCAGCAGTGAGCCAAGACCTACAGGGAACAATGAGCAGTTCTTC
15 - - TRBJ1-1 TRBV4-2 CASSQDPNRVAEAFF TGTGCCAGCAGCCAAGATCCCAACCGTGTAGCTGAAGCTTTCTTT
14 TRBD1 - TRBJ1-2 TRBV10-2 CASSYTGGDYGYTF TGCGCCAGCAGTTATACAGGGGGGGACTATGGCTACACCTTC
16 TRBD1 few TRBJ2-2 TRBV27 CASYSLTGAGAGELFF TGTGCCAGCTACTCATTGACAGGGGCTGGGGCCGGGGAGCTGTTTTTT
14 - few TRBJ1-2 TRBV7-2 CASSLEGGTYGYTF TGTGCCAGCAGCTTAGAGGGGGGGACCTATGGCTACACCTTC
14 TRBD2 once TRBJ2-2 TRBV19 CASSIWGGTGELFF TGTGCCAGTAGTATTTGGGGGGGCACCGGGGAGCTGTTTTTT
19 - - TRBJ1-4 TRBV19 CASSMVSLGAGDYYEKLFF TGTGCCAGTAGTATGGTATCTCTTGGGGCAGGGGACTATTATGAAAAACTGTTTTTT
13 TRBD1 - TRBJ1-1 TRBV7-9 CASSLEGAGEAFF TGTGCCAGCAGCTTAGAGGGGGCGGGTGAAGCTTTCTTT
16 - - TRBJ1-4 TRBV7-9 CASSSKPGITNEKLFF TGTGCCAGCAGCTCGAAGCCAGGGATAACTAATGAAAAACTGTTTTTT
18 TRBD2 - TRBJ2-5 TRBV29-1 CSVSTSSHGGRSQETQYF TGCAGCGTCTCAACGAGCAGTCATGGCGGGAGGAGTCAAGAGACCCAGTACTTC
16 TRBD2 - TRBJ2-1 TRBV19 CASSLAGTSGRYEQFF TGTGCCAGTAGTCTGGCCGGGACTAGCGGGAGATACGAGCAGTTCTTC
15 TRBD1 - TRBJ1-5 TRBV15 CATSRETGGAQPQHF TGTGCCACCAGCAGAGAAACAGGGGGCGCGCAGCCCCAGCATTTT
13 TRBD2 once TRBJ2-3 TRBV10-3 CAISESRGGTQYF TGTGCCATCAGTGAGTCGCGGGGGGGCACGCAGTATTTT
15 - - TRBJ2-3 TRBV11-2 CASSSRDFSTDTQYF TGTGCCAGCAGCAGCCGGGACTTTAGCACAGATACGCAGTATTTT
14 TRBD1 - TRBJ2-5 TRBV4-1 CASSLGTGEETQYF TGCGCCAGCAGCCTCGGGACAGGGGAAGAGACCCAGTACTTC
17 TRBD1 - TRBJ1-2 TRBV10-3 CAISERARQGGVGGYTF TGTGCCATCAGTGAGAGGGCCCGACAGGGAGGTGTTGGTGGCTACACCTTC
11 - few TRBJ1-1 TRBV25-1 CASNRGTEAFF TGTGCCAGCAATAGGGGCACTGAAGCTTTCTTT
16 - few TRBJ1-5 TRBV6-7 CASSSRLVPVFRPQHF TGTGCCAGCAGTTCCAGACTCGTTCCTGTCTTCAGGCCCCAGCATTTT
14 - - TRBJ1-1 TRBV11-3 CASSSGVGNTEAFF TGTGCCAGCAGTTCAGGGGTGGGGAACACTGAAGCTTTCTTT
15 - - TRBJ1-5 TRBV12-2 CASRDTRGCNQPQHF TGTGCAAGTCGCGATACCAGGGGTTGCAATCAGCCCCAGCATTTT
14 - - TRBJ2-2 TRBV19 CASMIGGNTGELFF TGTGCCAGTATGATAGGCGGCAACACCGGGGAGCTGTTTTTT
16 TRBD1 - TRBJ2-7 TRBV7-9 CASSAGQGAIGYEQYF TGTGCCAGCAGTGCGGGACAGGGGGCTATCGGCTACGAGCAGTACTTC
15 TRBD2 - TRBJ2-1 TRBV19 CASSIVGARGNEQFF TGTGCCAGTAGTATAGTCGGGGCGCGGGGGAATGAGCAGTTCTTC
14 - - TRBJ2-7 TRBV5-1 CASSLEDSLYEQYF TGCGCCAGCAGCTTGGAGGACAGCCTCTACGAGCAGTACTTC
15 TRBD1 - TRBJ1-1 TRBV5-8 CASNAGTGVNTEAFF TGTGCCAGCAACGCCGGGACAGGGGTGAACACTGAAGCTTTCTTT